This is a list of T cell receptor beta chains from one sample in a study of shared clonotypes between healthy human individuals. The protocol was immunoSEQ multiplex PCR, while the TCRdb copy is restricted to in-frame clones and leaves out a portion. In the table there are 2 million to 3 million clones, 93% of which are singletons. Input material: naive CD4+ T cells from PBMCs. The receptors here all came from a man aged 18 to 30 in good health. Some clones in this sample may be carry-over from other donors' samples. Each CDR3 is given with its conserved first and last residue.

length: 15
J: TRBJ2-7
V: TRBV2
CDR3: CAYIRTSGRWGEQYF

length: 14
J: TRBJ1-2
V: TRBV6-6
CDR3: CASSSPGTGNGYTF

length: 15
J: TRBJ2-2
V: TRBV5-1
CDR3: CASSYGRSFAGELFF

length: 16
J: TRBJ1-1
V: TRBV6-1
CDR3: CASSDPLRQLNTEAFF

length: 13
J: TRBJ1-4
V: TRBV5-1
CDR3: CASSLGQREKLFF

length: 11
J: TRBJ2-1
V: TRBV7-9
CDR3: CASTLGDEQFF

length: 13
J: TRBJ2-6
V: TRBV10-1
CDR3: CASSSSGANVLTF

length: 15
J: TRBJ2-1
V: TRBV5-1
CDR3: CASSFGLAEGNEQFF

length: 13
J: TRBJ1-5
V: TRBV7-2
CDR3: CASSGNNNQPQHF

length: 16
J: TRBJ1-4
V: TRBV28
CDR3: CASSPRSGTGPEKLFF

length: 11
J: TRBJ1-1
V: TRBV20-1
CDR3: CSASTGTEAFF

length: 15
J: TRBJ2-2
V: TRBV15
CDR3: CATSRPLRNTGELFF

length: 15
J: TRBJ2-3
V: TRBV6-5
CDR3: CASSYSSGVTDTQYF

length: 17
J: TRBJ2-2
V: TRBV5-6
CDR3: CASSPHGRGPNTGELFF

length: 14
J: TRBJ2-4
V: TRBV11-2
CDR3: CASSAGVAKNIQYF

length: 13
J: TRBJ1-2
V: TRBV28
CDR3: CASSSEDRDGYTF

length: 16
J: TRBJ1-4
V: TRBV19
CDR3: CASSSSGVATNEKLFF

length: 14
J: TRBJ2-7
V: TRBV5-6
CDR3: CASSAGQGLYEQYF

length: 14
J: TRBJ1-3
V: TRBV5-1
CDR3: CASSPGTGGNTIYF

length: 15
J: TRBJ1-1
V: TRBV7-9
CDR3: CASSLALGPNTEAFF

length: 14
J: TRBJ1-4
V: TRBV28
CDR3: CASAPGGSNEKLFF

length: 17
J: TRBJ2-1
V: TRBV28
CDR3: CASSSSLTRGLYNEQFF

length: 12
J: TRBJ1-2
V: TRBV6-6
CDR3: CASSYYGKGYTF

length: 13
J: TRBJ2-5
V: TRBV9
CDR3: CASNRRYQETQYF

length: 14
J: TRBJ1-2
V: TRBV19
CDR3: CASSIGTGEYGYTF

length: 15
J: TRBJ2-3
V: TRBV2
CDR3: CASRGQQASTDTQYF

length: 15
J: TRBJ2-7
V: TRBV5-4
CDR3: CASSADRGAGTEQYF

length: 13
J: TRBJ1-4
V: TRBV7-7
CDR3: CASSPGGFEKLFF